Sequencing of this T cell receptor beta chain was carried out in a study of blood T cell repertoires in COVID-19. Study at large: Samples representing acute and convalescent COVID-19 were sourced from the United States, Italy and Spain.

The CDR3 covers 13 residues. Per the germline V gene, CDR1 is SEHNR and CDR2 is FQNEAQ (reference sequence). Unmatched junction bases numbered 4, after V lost 3 bases and J lost 8 bases. Generated by immunoSEQ multiplex PCR, the TCRdb table keeps only in-frame clones and is missing some. The sample carries 25,000 to 35,000 clones, around 88% recorded once. This chain connects TRBV7-9 to TRBJ2-3, with 8 bases identical to TRBD1. This TCR derives from a human donor in a cohort sampled during active COVID-19. Source material: peripheral blood. CDR3 DNA: TGTGCCAGCAGCTTGGACAGGGCCGGTACGCAGTATTTT. As protein: CASSLDRAGTQYF.